Here is one T cell receptor (beta chain) with its context. Antigen: not known. As defined, naive CD8 cells were CD45RO-negative and positively selected for CCR7, with terminally differentiated effector memory CD45RA+ cells excluded. Healthy HIV-negative adults with no recent acute infections or vaccinations were recruited as donors. The source of the sample is a study of shared clonotypes between healthy human individuals. Notes on the study in general: Genetic and exposure-history diversity was limited by the small donor number. Across a handful of donors, naive CD4 shared around 5.4%, naive CD8 about 3.2%, memory CD4 roughly 2.2%, memory CD8 approximately 0.4%.

At a deep level, the assay was run. Method: immunoSEQ multiplex PCR; TCRdb's copy keeps in-frame clones and lacks some. The data show some 1,900,000 clones, approximately 95% seen once. Germline loops: CDR1 LGHNT, CDR2 FRNRAP. The CDR3 loop spans 10 amino acids. V trimming: 3 bases; J trimming: 15 bases; junction bases outside the gene matches: 2. This TCR was recovered from a man between 18 and 35 years old in good health. Source material: naive CD8+ T cells sorted from blood. V is TRBV12-5 and J is TRBJ2-1; 7 nucleotides match TRBD1. The CDR3 DNA is TGTGCTAGTGGTTTACAGGGGCTGTTCTTC. Protein sequence: CASGLQGLFF.